Many counts were recorded for the clone carrying this TCR beta chain. Participants had their cohort set by participant-reported clinical history. The V end lost 6 bases, the J end lost 4 bases, and 12 bases lay between the germline ends. The CDR3 covers 14 residues. The germline V gene encodes CDR1 PRHDT and CDR2 FYEKMQ (reference sequence). This entry comes from a study of blood T cell repertoires in COVID-19. Produced via immunoSEQ multiplex PCR; TCRdb's table is partial and in-frame only. Seen here are about 220,000 clones, 86% observed once, and the top ten hold over 3%. Input material: PBMCs or T cells enriched from blood (not recorded which). This chain uses TRBV13 with TRBJ2-2, with D unclear. This sequence was found in a woman in her forties with acute COVID-19. As DNA, the CDR3 is TGTGCCAGCAGTTTACGGTCGGGCACCGGGGAGCTGTTTTTT. This gives the protein CASSLRSGTGELFF.